This TCR beta chain was obtained from a study of blood T cell repertoires in COVID-19. The wider study: T cells, B-cell-depleted T cells, or PBMCs supplied cDNA or gDNA.

From germline, CDR1 is SQVTM and CDR2 ANQGSEA. The length of the CDR3 is 17 residues. Germline trimming cut 7 bases from V and 4 bases from J; bases unmatched to any gene: 11. In the original analysis: Estimated nucleated cell counts came from reference gene primer amplification. The method was immunoSEQ multiplex PCR; TCRdb's version includes in-frame clones alone and lacks a portion of them. V, J and clone size are taken as reported in that table, and D and trimming were inferred from the DNA itself. This table holds about 40,000 clones, 80% to 90% found once. The origin of this receptor is a woman between 70 and 85 years old with acute or convalescent COVID-19. The chain carries TRBV29-1 and TRBJ2-6; 12 nucleotides align to TRBD1. The sequencing sample was made of peripheral blood. The CDR3 DNA follows: TGCAGCGCCGCCGGGACAGGGGGCGGACTGGGGGCCAACGTCCTGACTTTC. Translating it yields CSAAGTGGGLGANVLTF.